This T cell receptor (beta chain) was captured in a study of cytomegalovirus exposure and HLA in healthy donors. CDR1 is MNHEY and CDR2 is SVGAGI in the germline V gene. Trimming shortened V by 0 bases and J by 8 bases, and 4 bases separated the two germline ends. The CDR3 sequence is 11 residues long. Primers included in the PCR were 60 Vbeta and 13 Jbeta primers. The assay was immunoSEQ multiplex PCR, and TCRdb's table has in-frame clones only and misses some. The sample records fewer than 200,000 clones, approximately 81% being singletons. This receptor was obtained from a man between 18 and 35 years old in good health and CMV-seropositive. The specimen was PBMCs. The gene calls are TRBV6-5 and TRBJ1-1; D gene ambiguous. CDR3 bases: TGTGCCAGCAGTTACTCTTCGGAAGCTTTCTTT. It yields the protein CASSYSSEAFF.